These T cell receptor beta chains were read from a single sample in a study of blood T cell repertoires in COVID-19. Libraries were prepared by immunoSEQ multiplex PCR; TCRdb keeps only in-frame clonotypes and omits some of them. Of over 350,000 clones listed, about 83% are singletons. Sequencing was performed on PBMCs or T cells enriched from blood (not recorded which). All receptors derive from a woman in her fifties or sixties who had recovered from COVID-19. Both conserved end residues are part of each CDR3. D genes are given only for firm matches. Some rows mark clone size as missing; the rest say once, few, many or name a class of expanded clone.

j_call d_call v_call clone_size cdr3_aa cdr3_nt
TRBJ2-3 . TRBV25-1 . CASSGGTGADTQYF TGTGCCAGCAGTGGCGGGACTGGGGCAGATACGCAGTATTTT
TRBJ1-1 TRBD1 TRBV9 . CASSSSGQGDTEAFF TGTGCCAGCAGCTCCTCGGGGCAGGGGGACACTGAAGCTTTCTTT
TRBJ2-6 TRBD2 TRBV6-6 . CASSQQAGGLFNGANVLTF TGTGCCAGCAGTCAACAAGCGGGGGGGCTCTTTAATGGGGCCAACGTCCTGACTTTC
TRBJ1-6 . TRBV6-5 . CASSYSLTETDSPLHF TGTGCCAGCAGTTACTCGTTGACAGAGACGGATTCACCCCTCCACTTT
TRBJ2-7 . TRBV23-1 . CASRQGQYF TGCGCCAGCAGACAGGGGCAGTACTTC
TRBJ2-7 TRBD1 TRBV18 . CASSLRDRAHEQYF TGTGCCAGCTCACTTCGGGACAGGGCCCACGAGCAGTACTTC
TRBJ1-3 TRBD1 TRBV5-1 . CASSSGQGWGNTIYF TGCGCCAGCAGCTCGGGACAGGGGTGGGGAAACACCATATATTTT
TRBJ1-2 . TRBV10-3 . CAISESIAAGRHGYTF TGTGCCATCAGTGAGTCGATAGCGGCGGGAAGACATGGCTACACCTTC
TRBJ1-1 . TRBV20-1 few CSASDQVMNTEAFF TGCAGTGCTAGTGATCAGGTGATGAACACTGAAGCTTTCTTT
TRBJ1-2 TRBD1 TRBV6-2/TRBV6-3 . CASSYRGTGFYGYTF TGTGCCAGCAGTTACAGAGGGACAGGATTTTATGGCTACACCTTC
TRBJ1-5 . TRBV4-2 . CASSQTTGNQPQHF TGTGCCAGCAGCCAAACTACAGGGAATCAGCCCCAGCATTTT
TRBJ2-2 TRBD1 TRBV27 . CASGTGAGTGELFF TGTGCCAGCGGGACAGGGGCGGGCACCGGGGAGCTGTTTTTT
TRBJ1-5 . TRBV2 . CASSDWGGDQPQHF TGTGCCAGCAGTGATTGGGGAGGGGATCAGCCCCAGCATTTT
TRBJ1-6 TRBD1 TRBV25-1 . CASTGTDNSPLHF TGTGCCAGCACCGGGACAGATAATTCACCCCTCCACTTT
TRBJ2-5 . TRBV11-2 . CASSLFRRSGAQETQYF TGTGCCAGCAGCTTATTTCGGAGGTCAGGGGCACAAGAGACCCAGTACTTC
TRBJ1-5 TRBD1 TRBV4-2 . CASSRGQGSSPDQPQHF TGTGCCAGCAGCCGAGGACAGGGGAGTAGTCCGGATCAGCCCCAGCATTTT
TRBJ2-7 . TRBV9 . CASSVGTDFYEQYF TGTGCCAGCAGCGTAGGGACGGACTTCTACGAGCAGTACTTC
TRBJ2-1 . TRBV27 . CASSLSLAGDEQFF TGTGCCAGCAGTTTAAGTCTAGCCGGCGATGAGCAGTTCTTC
TRBJ2-1 TRBD1 TRBV7-9 . CASSFGRQGEYNEQFF TGTGCCAGCAGCTTCGGGAGACAGGGGGAGTACAATGAGCAGTTCTTC
TRBJ2-7 TRBD1 TRBV4-3 . CASSPGTGASYEQYF TGCGCCAGCAGCCCCGGGACAGGGGCCTCCTACGAGCAGTACTTC
TRBJ1-1 TRBD1 TRBV20-1 . CSASSQGVEAFF TGCAGTGCTAGTTCGCAGGGGGTTGAAGCTTTCTTT
TRBJ2-7 TRBD1 TRBV7-9 . CASSFGQVGNEQYF TGTGCCAGCAGCTTCGGACAGGTAGGCAACGAGCAGTACTTC
TRBJ2-4 . TRBV5-4 . CASSPSGNAKNIQYF TGTGCCAGCAGCCCCTCCGGGAACGCCAAAAACATTCAGTACTTC
TRBJ2-3 TRBD2 TRBV10-3 . CAISAAFAGGTTDTQYF TGTGCCATCAGTGCGGCTTTCGCGGGGGGCACCACAGATACGCAGTATTTT
TRBJ2-5 TRBD2 TRBV7-9 . CASSLGLGGQETQYF TGTGCCAGCAGCTTAGGACTGGGAGGGCAAGAGACCCAGTACTTC
TRBJ2-3 . TRBV27 . CASSFLQGGSDTQYF TGTGCCAGCAGTTTCCTACAGGGGGGGTCAGATACGCAGTATTTT
TRBJ2-5 . TRBV5-1 . CASSNGGAQETQYF TGCGCCAGCAGCAATGGGGGGGCCCAAGAGACCCAGTACTTC
TRBJ1-2 TRBD1 TRBV25-1 . CASRGTGMIYGYTF TGTGCCAGCAGGGGGACAGGGATGATCTATGGCTACACCTTC
TRBJ1-3 . TRBV7-8 . CASSLSGSSGNTIYF TGTGCCAGCAGCTTATCCGGTTCCTCTGGAAACACCATATATTTT
TRBJ2-1 . TRBV6-5 . CASMTRDNSYNEQFF TGTGCCAGCATGACCCGGGACAATTCCTACAATGAGCAGTTCTTC
TRBJ1-6 . TRBV5-6 . CASNYMNSPLHF TGTGCCAGCAACTACATGAATTCACCCCTCCACTTT
TRBJ1-1 TRBD1 TRBV3-1/TRBV3-2 once CASSLGQGRGEAFF TGTGCCAGCAGTCTAGGACAGGGCCGAGGTGAAGCTTTCTTT
TRBJ2-1 TRBD1 TRBV4-2 . CASSQGQPNEQFF TGTGCCAGCAGCCAGGGACAGCCCAATGAGCAGTTCTTC
TRBJ2-3 TRBD1 TRBV27 . CASRDRGLADTQYF TGTGCCAGCAGGGACAGGGGGCTGGCAGATACGCAGTATTTT
TRBJ2-1 . TRBV27 . CASTSQGSYNEQFF TGTGCCAGCACATCACAGGGCTCCTACAATGAGCAGTTCTTC
TRBJ1-1 . TRBV2 . CASSVNGVATEAFF TGTGCCAGCAGTGTAAACGGGGTCGCCACTGAAGCTTTCTTT
TRBJ1-1 . TRBV29-1 few CSGGVGGGRGEAFF TGCAGCGGTGGGGTGGGTGGTGGGAGAGGTGAGGCTTTCTTT
TRBJ2-7 TRBD1 TRBV7-2 once CASSSAGRDRYSGEQYF TGTGCCAGCAGTTCAGCCGGTCGGGACAGGTATTCTGGTGAGCAGTACTTC
TRBJ1-2 TRBD1 TRBV2 . CASSRRTGIQGYGYTF TGTGCCAGCAGTCGAAGGACAGGGATTCAAGGCTATGGCTACACCTTC
TRBJ2-7 TRBD2 TRBV4-1 . CASSQAWTSGTYEQYF TGCGCCAGCAGCCAAGCTTGGACTAGCGGGACCTACGAGCAGTACTTC
TRBJ1-5 TRBD1 TRBV6-5 once CASSYGTVSNQPQHF TGTGCCAGCAGCTACGGGACAGTTAGCAATCAGCCCCAGCATTTT
TRBJ2-3 . TRBV30 . CAWSVQLTSTDTQYF TGTGCCTGGAGTGTACAACTAACTAGCACAGATACGCAGTATTTT
TRBJ1-2 . TRBV7-9 once CASSPGRDYGYTF TGTGCCAGCAGCCCCGGCAGGGACTATGGCTACACCTTC
TRBJ1-5 TRBD1 TRBV19 few CASSIGRRGLGRQPQHF TGTGCCAGTAGTATAGGAAGGAGGGGGCTGGGACGGCAGCCCCAGCATTTT
TRBJ2-7 TRBD2 TRBV5-6 . CASSALAGGLEQYF TGTGCCAGCAGCGCACTAGCGGGGGGGCTTGAGCAGTACTTC
TRBJ1-1 . TRBV5-1 . CASSLGTATLNTEAFF TGCGCCAGCAGCTTGGGTACTGCCACCTTGAACACTGAAGCTTTCTTT
TRBJ2-7 TRBD2 TRBV19 once CASGTSGAPREQYF TGTGCCAGCGGGACTAGCGGAGCTCCTAGGGAGCAGTACTTC
TRBJ1-2 . TRBV7-9 . CASVGGHYGYTF TGTGCCAGCGTGGGGGGTCATTATGGCTACACCTTC
TRBJ1-2 . TRBV7-9 . CASSLGDRGYTF TGTGCCAGCAGCTTAGGTGACAGGGGCTACACCTTC
TRBJ1-6 . TRBV4-3 . CASSQDGTYNSPLHF TGCGCCAGCAGCCAAGACGGTACCTATAATTCACCCCTCCACTTT
TRBJ1-1 TRBD1 TRBV5-1 . CASQQQGLGTEAFF TGCGCCAGTCAACAACAGGGGTTAGGGACTGAAGCTTTCTTT
TRBJ1-1 . TRBV6-5 once CASSYSGIRAFF TGTGCCAGCAGTTACTCCGGGATCCGGGCTTTCTTT
TRBJ2-3 TRBD2 TRBV3-1/TRBV3-2 . CASSPRLAVSTDTQYF TGTGCCAGCAGCCCCCGCCTAGCGGTTAGCACAGATACGCAGTATTTT
TRBJ2-3 . TRBV3-1/TRBV3-2 . CASSQELLVPASTDTQYF TGTGCCAGCAGCCAAGAGTTACTAGTCCCTGCATCCACAGATACGCAGTATTTT